This note documents a single T cell receptor beta chain sequence. The data belong to a study of blood T cell repertoires in COVID-19. Study overall: The United States, Italy and Spain supplied acute and convalescent COVID-19 samples. From T cells, B-cell-depleted T cells, or PBMCs came the material, which was cDNA or gDNA.

Germline assignment: CDR1 MNHEY and CDR2 SVGEGT. The CDR3 loop spans 15 amino acids. V lost 4 bases and J 9 bases, leaving 16 bases between the germline ends. Original methodology: Reference gene primer amplification in the assay estimated nucleated cell counts. The method was immunoSEQ multiplex PCR; TCRdb's version includes in-frame clones alone and lacks a portion of them. V and J calls and clone size are given by that table; D and trimming were obtained from the DNA. The data contain roughly 90,000 clones, 80% of them singletons. The rearrangement joins TRBV6-2 or TRBV6-3 to TRBJ1-6; no clear D gene. The receptor comes from a woman older than 75 with active or convalescent COVID-19. Sequencing was performed on peripheral blood. The CDR3 nucleotides read TGTGCCAGCAGTTCCAGCGGTGGGCGAAGTTCACCCCTCCACTTT. It is translated as CASSSSGGRSSPLHF.